The source of this T cell receptor (beta chain) is a study of blood T cell repertoires in COVID-19. The CDR3 length is 15 residues. V shed 5 bases and J 6 bases; nucleotides not matched to a gene: 11. The germline V gene has CDR1 LNHDA and CDR2 SQIVND (reference sequence). The table lists this clone with many counts. The authors' processing: Reference gene primers were amplified, and this amplification served to estimate nucleated cell counts. Generated by immunoSEQ multiplex PCR, the TCRdb table keeps only in-frame clones and is missing some. V and J calls and clone size are copied from that table; D and trimming were computed from the DNA. This table holds over 70,000 clones, about four fifths found once.

Sequencing was done on a sample of peripheral blood. This chain joins TRBV19 and TRBJ2-7, with 9 bases matching TRBD1. This clonotype was sampled from a woman aged 80 or older with acute or convalescent COVID-19. The CDR3 region has the DNA TGTGCCAGTAGTGACGCCGGGACAGGGCTCAGCGAGCAGTACTTC. Translation gives CASSDAGTGLSEQYF. The variable domain in full, completed from reference TRBV19 and TRBJ2-7, reads DGGITQSPKYLFRKEGQNVTLSCEQNLNHDAMYWYRQDPGQGLRLIYYSQIVNDFQKGDIAEGYSVSREKKESFPLTVTSAQKNPTAFYLCASSDAGTGLSEQYFGPGTRLTVT.